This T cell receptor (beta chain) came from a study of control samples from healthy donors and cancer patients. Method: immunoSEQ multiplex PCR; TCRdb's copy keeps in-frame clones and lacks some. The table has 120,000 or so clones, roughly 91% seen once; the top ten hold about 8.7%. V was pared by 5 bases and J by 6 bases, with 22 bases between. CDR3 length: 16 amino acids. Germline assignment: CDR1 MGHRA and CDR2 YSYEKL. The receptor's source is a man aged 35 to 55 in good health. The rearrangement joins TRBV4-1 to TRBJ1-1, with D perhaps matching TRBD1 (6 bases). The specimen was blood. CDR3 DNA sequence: TGCGCCAGCAGCTTCCGCCAGGACAGATTAGGGGCTGAAGCTTTCTTT. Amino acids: CASSFRQDRLGAEAFF.